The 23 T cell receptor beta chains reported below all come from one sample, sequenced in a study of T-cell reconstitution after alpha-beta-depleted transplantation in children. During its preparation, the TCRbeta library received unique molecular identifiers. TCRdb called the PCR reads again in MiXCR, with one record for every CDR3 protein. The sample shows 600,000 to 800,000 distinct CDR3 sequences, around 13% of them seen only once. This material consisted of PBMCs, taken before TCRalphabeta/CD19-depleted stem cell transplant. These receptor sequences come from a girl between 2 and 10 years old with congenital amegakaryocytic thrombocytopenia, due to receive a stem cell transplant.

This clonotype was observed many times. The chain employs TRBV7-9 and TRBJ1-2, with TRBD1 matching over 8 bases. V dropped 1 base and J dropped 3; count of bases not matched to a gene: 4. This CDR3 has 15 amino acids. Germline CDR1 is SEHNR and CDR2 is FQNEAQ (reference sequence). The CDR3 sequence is CASSLVFRGHYGYTF. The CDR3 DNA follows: TGTGCCAGCAGCTTAGTTTTCAGGGGGCACTATGGCTACACCTTC.

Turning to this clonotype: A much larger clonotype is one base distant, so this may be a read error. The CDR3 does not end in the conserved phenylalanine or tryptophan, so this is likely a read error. DNA for the CDR3: TGCAGCGGTGGACAGAAGCCCTACGAGCAGTACTCC. Encoded protein: CSGGQKPYEQYS. The chain combines TRBV29-1 with TRBJ2-7; possible D gene TRBD1, 6 bases. The germline gives CDR1 SQVTM, CDR2 ANQGSEA. This CDR3 comprises 12 residues. Between the trimmed V and J ends, which lost 7 bases and 2 bases, there was a span of 12 bases.

The CDR3 bases are TGCAGTGCTGGGGAACTAGCGAGTTACGAGCAGTACTTC. It is translated as CSAGELASYEQYF. This chain uses TRBV20-1 with TRBJ2-7; 7 nucleotides agree with TRBD2. V trimming: 5 bases; J trimming: 4 bases; junction bases outside the gene matches: 8. The germline gives CDR1 DFQATT, CDR2 SNEGSKA (reference sequence). This CDR3 region has 13 residues.

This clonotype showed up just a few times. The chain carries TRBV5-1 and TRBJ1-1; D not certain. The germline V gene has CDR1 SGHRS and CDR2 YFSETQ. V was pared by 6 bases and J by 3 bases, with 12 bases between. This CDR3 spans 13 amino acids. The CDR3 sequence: CASTLAGHTEAFF. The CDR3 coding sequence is TGCGCCAGCACCCTAGCAGGACACACTGAAGCTTTCTTT.

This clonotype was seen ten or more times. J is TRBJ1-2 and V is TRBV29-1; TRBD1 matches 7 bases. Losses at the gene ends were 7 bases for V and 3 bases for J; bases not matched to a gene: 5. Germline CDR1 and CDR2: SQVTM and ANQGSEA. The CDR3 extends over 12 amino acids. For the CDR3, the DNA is TGCAGCGCGAGACAGGGTGACTATGGCTACACCTTC. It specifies CSARQGDYGYTF.

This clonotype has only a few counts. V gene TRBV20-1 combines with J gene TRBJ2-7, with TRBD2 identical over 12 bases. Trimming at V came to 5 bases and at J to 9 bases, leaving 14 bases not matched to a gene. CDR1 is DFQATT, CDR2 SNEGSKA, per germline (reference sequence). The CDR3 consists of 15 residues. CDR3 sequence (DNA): TGCAGTGCTCGATGGCCGGGACTAGCGGGCGAGGGGCAGTACTTC. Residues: CSARWPGLAGEGQYF.

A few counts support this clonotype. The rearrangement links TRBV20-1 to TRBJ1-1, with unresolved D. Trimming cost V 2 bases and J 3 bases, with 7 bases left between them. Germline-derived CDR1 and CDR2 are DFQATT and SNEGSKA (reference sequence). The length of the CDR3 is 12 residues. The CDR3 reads CSARSPDTEAFF. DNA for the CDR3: TGCAGTGCTAGAAGCCCCGACACTGAAGCTTTCTTT.

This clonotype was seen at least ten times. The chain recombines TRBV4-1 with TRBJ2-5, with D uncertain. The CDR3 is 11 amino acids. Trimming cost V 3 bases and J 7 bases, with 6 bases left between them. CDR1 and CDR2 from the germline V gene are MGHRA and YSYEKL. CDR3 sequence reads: CASSHLGTQYF. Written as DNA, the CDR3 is TGCGCCAGCAGCCATTTGGGGACCCAGTACTTC.

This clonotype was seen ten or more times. The DNA for the CDR3 is TGTGCCAGCAGTTTTGCTAGTTCCCTATACAATGAGCAGTTCTTC. It translates to CASSFASSLYNEQFF. The V call is TRBV12-3 or TRBV12-4, the J call TRBJ2-1; D is unresolved. With 3 bases removed from V and 4 bases from J, the gap between germline ends came to 13 bases. This CDR3 region has 15 residues.

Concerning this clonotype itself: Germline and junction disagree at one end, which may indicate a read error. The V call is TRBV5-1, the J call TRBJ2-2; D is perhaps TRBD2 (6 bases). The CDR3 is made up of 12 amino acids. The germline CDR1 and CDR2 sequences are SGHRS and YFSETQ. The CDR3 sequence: CASSGWSGGLFF. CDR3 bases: TGCGCCAGTTCGGGCTGGTCCGGGGGGCTGTTTTTT. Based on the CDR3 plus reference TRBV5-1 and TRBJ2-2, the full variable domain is KAGVTQTPRYLIKTRGQQVTLSCSPISGHRSVSWYQQTPGQGLQFLFEYFSETQRNKGNFPGRFSGRQFSNSRSEMNVSTLELGDSALYLCASSGWSGGLFFGEGSRLTVL.

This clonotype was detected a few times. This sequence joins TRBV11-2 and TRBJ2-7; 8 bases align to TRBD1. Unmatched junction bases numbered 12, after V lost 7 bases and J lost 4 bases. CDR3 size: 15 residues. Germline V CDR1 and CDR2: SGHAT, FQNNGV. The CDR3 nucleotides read TGTGCCAGCACCTTCTCGGACAGGGTGCTTTACGAGCAGTACTTC. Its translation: CASTFSDRVLYEQYF.

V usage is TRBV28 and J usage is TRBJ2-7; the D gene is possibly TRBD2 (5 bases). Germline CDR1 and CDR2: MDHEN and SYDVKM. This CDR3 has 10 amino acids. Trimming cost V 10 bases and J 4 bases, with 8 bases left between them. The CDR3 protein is CATSGYEQYF. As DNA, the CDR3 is TGTGCCACGTCGGGGTACGAGCAGTACTTC. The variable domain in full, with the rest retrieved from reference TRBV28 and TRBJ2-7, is DVKVTQSSRYLVKRTGEKVFLECVQDMDHENMFWYRQDPGLGLRLIYFSYDVKMKEKGDIPEGYSVSREKKERFSLILESASTNQTSMYLCATSGYEQYFGPGTRLTVT.

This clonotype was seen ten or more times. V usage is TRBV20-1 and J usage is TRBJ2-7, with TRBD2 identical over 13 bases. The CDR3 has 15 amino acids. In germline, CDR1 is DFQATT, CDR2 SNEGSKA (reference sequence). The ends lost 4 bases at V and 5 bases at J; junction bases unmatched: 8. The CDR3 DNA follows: TGCAGTGCTATGGAAAGGACTAGCGGGAGAGACGAGCAGTACTTC. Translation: CSAMERTSGRDEQYF.

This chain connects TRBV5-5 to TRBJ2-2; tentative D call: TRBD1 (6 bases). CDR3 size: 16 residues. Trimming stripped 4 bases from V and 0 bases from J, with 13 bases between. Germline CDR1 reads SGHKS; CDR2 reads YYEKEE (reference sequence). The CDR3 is CASSRLDSANTGELFF. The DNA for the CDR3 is TGTGCCAGCAGCCGACTGGACAGCGCGAACACCGGGGAGCTGTTTTTT.

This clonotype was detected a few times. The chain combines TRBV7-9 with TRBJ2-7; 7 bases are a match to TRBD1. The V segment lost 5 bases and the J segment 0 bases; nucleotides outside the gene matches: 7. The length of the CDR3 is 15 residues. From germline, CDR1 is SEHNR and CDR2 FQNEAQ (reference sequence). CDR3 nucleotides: TGTGCCAGCAGCCCGCCCCGGGACAGCTCCTACGAGCAGTACTTC. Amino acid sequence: CASSPPRDSSYEQYF.

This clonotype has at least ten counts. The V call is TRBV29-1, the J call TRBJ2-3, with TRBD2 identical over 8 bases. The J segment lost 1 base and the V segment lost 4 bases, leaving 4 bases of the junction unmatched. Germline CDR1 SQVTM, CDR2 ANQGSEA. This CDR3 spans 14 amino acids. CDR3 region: CSVVPGLGTDTQYF. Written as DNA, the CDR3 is TGCAGCGTTGTTCCGGGACTAGGCACAGATACGCAGTATTTT.

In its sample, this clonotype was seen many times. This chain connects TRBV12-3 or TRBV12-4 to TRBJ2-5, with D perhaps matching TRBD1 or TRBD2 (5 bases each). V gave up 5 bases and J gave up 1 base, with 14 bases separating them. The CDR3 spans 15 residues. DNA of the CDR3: TGTGCCAGCAGTCTCTCATCCGGGGCCCAAGAGACCCAGTACTTC. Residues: CASSLSSGAQETQYF.

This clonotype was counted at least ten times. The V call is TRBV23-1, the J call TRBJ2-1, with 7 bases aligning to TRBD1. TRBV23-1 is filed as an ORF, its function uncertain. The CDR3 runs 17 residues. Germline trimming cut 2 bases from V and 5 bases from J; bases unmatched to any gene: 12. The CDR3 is CASSQANQDRDHNEQFF. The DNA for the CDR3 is TGCGCCAGCAGTCAAGCTAACCAAGACAGGGATCACAATGAGCAGTTCTTC.

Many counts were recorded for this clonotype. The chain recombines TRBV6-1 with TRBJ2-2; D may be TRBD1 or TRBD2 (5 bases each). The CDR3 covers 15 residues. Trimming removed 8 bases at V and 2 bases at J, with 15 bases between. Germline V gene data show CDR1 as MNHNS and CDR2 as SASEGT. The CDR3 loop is CASGKDWTNTGELFF. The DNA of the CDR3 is TGTGCCAGCGGCAAGGACTGGACAAACACCGGGGAGCTGTTTTTT.

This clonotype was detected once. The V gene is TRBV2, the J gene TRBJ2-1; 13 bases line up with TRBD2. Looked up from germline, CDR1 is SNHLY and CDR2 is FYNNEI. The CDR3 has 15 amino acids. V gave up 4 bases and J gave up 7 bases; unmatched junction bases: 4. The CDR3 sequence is CASSATSGRGNEQFF. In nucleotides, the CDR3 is TGTGCCAGCAGTGCAACTAGCGGGAGGGGGAATGAGCAGTTCTTC.

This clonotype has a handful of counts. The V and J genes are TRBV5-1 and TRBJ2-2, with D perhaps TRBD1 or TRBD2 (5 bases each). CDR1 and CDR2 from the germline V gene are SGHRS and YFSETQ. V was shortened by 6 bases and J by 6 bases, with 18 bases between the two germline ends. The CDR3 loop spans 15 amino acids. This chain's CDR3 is CASIAWGVGAGELFF. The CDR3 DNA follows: TGCGCCAGCATCGCATGGGGAGTGGGGGCCGGGGAGCTGTTTTTT.

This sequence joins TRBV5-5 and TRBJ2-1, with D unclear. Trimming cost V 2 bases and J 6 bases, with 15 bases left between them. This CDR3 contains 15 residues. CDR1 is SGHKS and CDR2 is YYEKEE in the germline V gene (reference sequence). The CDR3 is CASSLVAIGPNEQFF. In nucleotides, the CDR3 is TGTGCCAGCAGCTTAGTTGCCATAGGTCCCAATGAGCAGTTCTTC.

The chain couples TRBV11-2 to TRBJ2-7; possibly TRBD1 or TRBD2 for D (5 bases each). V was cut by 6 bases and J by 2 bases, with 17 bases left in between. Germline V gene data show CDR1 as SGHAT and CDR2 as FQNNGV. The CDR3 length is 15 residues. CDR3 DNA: TGTGCCAGCAGAAGAATCCGGGACCCGGCCTACGAGCAGTACTTC. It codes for CASRRIRDPAYEQYF. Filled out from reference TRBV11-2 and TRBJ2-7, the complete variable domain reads EAGVAQSPRYKIIEKRQSVAFWCNPISGHATLYWYQQILGQGPKLLIQFQNNGVVDDSQLPKDRFSAERLKGVDSTLKIQPAKLEDSAVYLCASRRIRDPAYEQYFGPGTRLTVT.